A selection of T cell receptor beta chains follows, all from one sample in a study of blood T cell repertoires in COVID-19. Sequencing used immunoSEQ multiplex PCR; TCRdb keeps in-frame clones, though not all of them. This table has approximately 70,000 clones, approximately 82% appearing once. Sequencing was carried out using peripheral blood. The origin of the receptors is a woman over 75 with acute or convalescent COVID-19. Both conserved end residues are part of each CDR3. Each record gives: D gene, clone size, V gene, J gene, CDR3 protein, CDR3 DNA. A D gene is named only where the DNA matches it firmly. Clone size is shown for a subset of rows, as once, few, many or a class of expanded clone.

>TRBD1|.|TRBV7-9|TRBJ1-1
CASSSSTGADTEAFF
TGTGCCAGCAGCTCTTCGACAGGGGCGGATACTGAAGCTTTCTTT
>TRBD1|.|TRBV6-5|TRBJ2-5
CASSHRGTQETQYF
TGTGCCAGCAGCCACAGGGGGACTCAAGAGACCCAGTACTTC
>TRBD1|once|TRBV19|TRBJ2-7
CASSTSGGQGQFFEQYF
TGTGCCAGTAGTACCAGCGGAGGACAGGGTCAGTTCTTCGAGCAGTACTTC
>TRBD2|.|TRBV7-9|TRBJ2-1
CASSLGLAGKFF
TGTGCCAGCAGCTTAGGACTAGCGGGGAAGTTCTTC
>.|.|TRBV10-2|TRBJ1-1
CATLSGNTEAFF
TGCGCCACCCTATCTGGGAACACTGAAGCTTTCTTT
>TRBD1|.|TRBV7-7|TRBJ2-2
CASSRMRGPNTGELFF
TGTGCTAGCAGCCGAATGAGGGGGCCGAACACCGGGGAGCTGTTTTTT
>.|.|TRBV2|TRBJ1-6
CASSARTLYNSPLHF
TGTGCCAGCAGTGCCCGGACACTTTATAATTCACCCCTCCACTTT
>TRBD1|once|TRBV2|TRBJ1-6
CASKAFRDRNSPLHF
TGTGCCAGCAAAGCTTTTAGGGACAGGAATTCACCCCTCCACTTT
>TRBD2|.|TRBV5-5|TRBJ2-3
CASSLLAGDTDTQYF
TGTGCCAGCAGCTTGCTAGCGGGGGACACAGATACGCAGTATTTT
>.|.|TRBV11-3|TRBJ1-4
CASSLGAGLGEKLFF
TGTGCCAGCAGCCTAGGGGCAGGTTTGGGTGAAAAACTGTTTTTT
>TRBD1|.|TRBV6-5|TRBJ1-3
CASRQGVTGNTIYF
TGTGCCAGCAGGCAGGGGGTGACTGGAAACACCATATATTTT
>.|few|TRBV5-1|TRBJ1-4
CASSLETNEKLFF
TGCGCCAGCAGCTTGGAGACAAACGAAAAACTGTTTTTT
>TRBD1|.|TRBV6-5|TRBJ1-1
CASSSLHRGSTEAFF
TGTGCCAGCAGCTCATTGCACAGGGGGAGCACTGAAGCTTTCTTT
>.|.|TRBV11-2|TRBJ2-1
CASSLDRVSDEQFF
TGTGCCAGCAGCTTAGATCGAGTTAGCGATGAGCAGTTCTTC
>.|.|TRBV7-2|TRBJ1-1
CASSSEGFTEAFF
TGTGCCAGCAGCAGTGAGGGTTTCACTGAAGCTTTCTTT
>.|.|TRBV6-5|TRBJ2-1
CASSLLDEQFF
TGTGCCAGCAGTCTACTGGATGAGCAGTTCTTC
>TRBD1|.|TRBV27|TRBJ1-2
CASSPGTGFFSYGYTF
TGTGCCAGCAGCCCAGGGACAGGGTTTTTCTCCTATGGCTACACCTTC
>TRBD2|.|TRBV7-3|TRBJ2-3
CASSLSLAGRGTDTQYF
TGTGCCAGCAGCTTATCGCTAGCGGGGAGGGGCACAGATACGCAGTATTTT
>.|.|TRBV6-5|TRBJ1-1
CASSYSNRGRTEAFF
TGTGCCAGCAGTTACTCGAACCGCGGGAGGACTGAAGCTTTCTTT
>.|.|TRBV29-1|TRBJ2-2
CSGQLPNTGELFF
TGCAGCGGACAGCTCCCTAACACCGGGGAGCTGTTTTTT
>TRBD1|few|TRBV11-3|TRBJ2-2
CASSLGDRGPSTGELFF
TGTGCCAGCAGCTTAGGGGACAGGGGGCCCTCAACCGGGGAGCTGTTTTTT
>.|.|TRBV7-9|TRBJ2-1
CASSVGSPNNEQFF
TGTGCCAGCAGCGTCGGGTCTCCCAACAATGAGCAGTTCTTC
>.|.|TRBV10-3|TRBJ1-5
CAISEQNQPQHF
TGTGCCATCAGTGAGCAGAATCAGCCCCAGCATTTT
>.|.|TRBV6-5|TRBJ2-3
CASTPRGGSTDTQYF
TGTGCCAGCACCCCAAGGGGGGGGAGCACAGATACGCAGTATTTT
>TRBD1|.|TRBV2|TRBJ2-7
CASSEGGTAKQYF
TGTGCCAGCAGTGAAGGGGGGACAGCTAAGCAGTACTTC
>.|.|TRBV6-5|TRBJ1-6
CASSYEDRSPLHF
TGTGCCAGCAGTTACGAGGATCGTTCACCCCTCCACTTT
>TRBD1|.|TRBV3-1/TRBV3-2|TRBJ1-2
CASSPSSTTGYGYTF
TGTGCCAGCAGCCCCTCCTCCACGACAGGGTATGGCTACACCTTC
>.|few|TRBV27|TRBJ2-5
CASSLLAVLGLPPQETQYF
TGTGCCAGCAGTTTGCTTGCCGTTCTGGGGCTCCCGCCTCAAGAGACCCAGTACTTC
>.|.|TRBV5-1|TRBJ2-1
CASSEGLMIYNEQFF
TGCGCCAGCAGCGAGGGACTTATGATATACAATGAGCAGTTCTTC
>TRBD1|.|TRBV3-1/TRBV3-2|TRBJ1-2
CASSQGDSRNYGYTF
TGTGCCAGCAGCCAAGGGGACAGCCGGAACTATGGCTACACCTTC
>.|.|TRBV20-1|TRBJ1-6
CSASVPSSYNSPLHF
TGCAGTGCTAGTGTTCCGAGCTCCTATAATTCACCCCTCCACTTT
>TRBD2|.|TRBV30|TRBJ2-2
CAWSGLAGGHTNTGELFF
TGTGCCTGGAGCGGGCTAGCGGGGGGGCATACGAACACCGGGGAGCTGTTTTTT
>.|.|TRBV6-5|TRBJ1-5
CASSPTGMGRPQHF
TGTGCCAGCAGCCCGACAGGCATGGGGAGGCCCCAGCATTTT
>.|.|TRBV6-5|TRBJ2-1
CASSYSQRTYDEQFF
TGTGCCAGCAGTTACTCTCAACGAACTTACGATGAGCAGTTCTTC
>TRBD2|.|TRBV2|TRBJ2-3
CASNRLAGVTDTQYF
TGTGCCAGCAATAGACTAGCGGGGGTCACAGATACGCAGTATTTT
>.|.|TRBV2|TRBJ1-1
CASSDQGGNTEAFF
TGTGCCAGCAGTGATCAGGGTGGGAACACTGAAGCTTTCTTT
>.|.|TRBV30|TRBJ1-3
CAWSGAGGNTIYF
TGTGCCTGGAGTGGGGCAGGTGGAAACACCATATATTTT